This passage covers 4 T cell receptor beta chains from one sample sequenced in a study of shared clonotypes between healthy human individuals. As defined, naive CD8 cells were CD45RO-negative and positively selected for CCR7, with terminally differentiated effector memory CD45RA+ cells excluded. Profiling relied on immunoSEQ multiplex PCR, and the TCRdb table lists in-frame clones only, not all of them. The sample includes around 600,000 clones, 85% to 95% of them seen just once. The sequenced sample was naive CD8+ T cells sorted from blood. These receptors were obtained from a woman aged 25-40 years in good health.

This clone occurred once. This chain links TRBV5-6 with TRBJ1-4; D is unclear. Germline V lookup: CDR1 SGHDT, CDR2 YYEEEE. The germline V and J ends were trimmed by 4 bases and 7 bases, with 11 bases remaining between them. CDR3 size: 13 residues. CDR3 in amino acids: CASSVRATEKLFF. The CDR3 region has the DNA TGTGCCAGCAGCGTTCGGGCTACTGAAAAACTGTTTTTT.

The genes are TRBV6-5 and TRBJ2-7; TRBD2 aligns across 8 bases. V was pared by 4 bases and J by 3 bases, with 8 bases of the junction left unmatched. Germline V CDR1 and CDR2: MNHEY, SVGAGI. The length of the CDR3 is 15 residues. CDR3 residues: CASSFATSADYEQYF. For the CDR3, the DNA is TGTGCCAGCAGTTTTGCGACTAGCGCTGACTACGAGCAGTACTTC.

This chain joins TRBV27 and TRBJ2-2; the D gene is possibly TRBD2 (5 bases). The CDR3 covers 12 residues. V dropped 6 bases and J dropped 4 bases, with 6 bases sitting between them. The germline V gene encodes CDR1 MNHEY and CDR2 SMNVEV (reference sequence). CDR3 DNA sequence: TGTGCCAGCAGGGGGAGCACCGGGGAGCTGTTTTTT. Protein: CASRGSTGELFF.

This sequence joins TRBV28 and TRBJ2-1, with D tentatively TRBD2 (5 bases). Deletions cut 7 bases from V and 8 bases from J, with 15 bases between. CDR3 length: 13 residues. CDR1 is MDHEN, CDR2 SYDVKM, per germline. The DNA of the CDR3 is TGTGCCAGCATTCCCTCGGGATTGGATGAGCAGTTCTTC. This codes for CASIPSGLDEQFF.